The 10 T cell receptor beta chains presented below share a single source sample, sequenced in a study of CD8 T cells in ankylosing spondylitis. Study conclusions and caveats: For ankylosing spondylitis blood, a TCR beta motif of 8 or 9 highly homologous variants appeared characteristic.

TCRdb re-called the 5' RACE reads through MiXCR, storing one row per CDR3 protein. The sample holds 220,000 or so distinct CDR3 sequences, around 17% seen once. Antigens of these TCRs are unknown. The specimen was blood, either unsorted or a sorted T cell fraction (not recorded which). The receptor set was obtained from a male donor with ankylosing spondylitis.

The rearrangement uses TRBV11-2 and TRBJ2-1; D gene unclear. In germline, CDR1 is SGHAT, CDR2 FQNNGV. V was shortened by 0 bases and J by 9 bases, with 9 bases between the two germline ends. This CDR3 contains 13 residues. The CDR3 loop is CASSLDDPAEQFF. CDR3 nucleotides: TGTGCCAGCAGCTTAGATGACCCTGCTGAGCAGTTCTTC.

The chain links TRBV11-2 to TRBJ2-5, with TRBD2 identical over 16 bases. Unmatched junction bases numbered 11, after V lost 5 bases and J lost 5 bases. The V gene's germline CDR1 is SGHAT and CDR2 FQNNGV. CDR3 length equals 18 residues. The chain's CDR3 is CASSPKGLAGGHGETQYF. The CDR3 region has the DNA TGTGCCAGCAGCCCAAAGGGACTAGCGGGAGGGCACGGCGAGACCCAGTACTTC.

The V gene is TRBV7-9, the J gene TRBJ2-2; D perhaps matches TRBD1 (6 bases). V was clipped by 5 bases and J by 3 bases, with 16 bases between them. Germline loops: CDR1 SEHNR, CDR2 FQNEAQ (reference sequence). This CDR3 spans 16 amino acids. The CDR3, as DNA: TGTGCCAGCAGCCGAAGTACCACAGGGTACACCGGGGAGCTGTTTTTT. It is translated as CASSRSTTGYTGELFF.

This clonotype was found many times. The genes are TRBV12-3 or TRBV12-4 and TRBJ1-2; 7 bases align to TRBD1. The length of the CDR3 is 13 residues. V dropped 8 bases and J dropped 5; count of bases not matched to a gene: 8. The CDR3 protein is CASATGDVYGYTF. The CDR3 bases are TGTGCCAGCGCAACAGGGGATGTGTATGGCTACACCTTC.

This clonotype was observed once. V and J are TRBV9 and TRBJ2-1, with TRBD2 matching 10 bases. Germline-derived CDR1 and CDR2 are SGDLS and YYNGEE. The CDR3 has 16 residues. Trimming at V came to 0 bases and at J to 7 bases, leaving 7 bases not matched to a gene. The CDR3 bases are TGTGCCAGCAGCGTAGCAGCGGGAGGGGGTATAAATGAGCAGTTCTTC. It encodes CASSVAAGGGINEQFF.

This sequence joins TRBV7-9 and TRBJ2-5, with 7 bases identical to TRBD1. The germline gives CDR1 SEHNR, CDR2 FQNEAQ (reference sequence). This CDR3 has 13 amino acids. Losses at the gene ends were 5 bases for V and 5 bases for J; bases not matched to a gene: 5. This CDR3 reads CASSGTARETQYF. The CDR3 nucleotides read TGTGCCAGCAGCGGGACAGCTCGGGAGACCCAGTACTTC.

The chain has TRBV28 and TRBJ2-1; D gene unclear. Trimming took 4 bases from V and 7 from J, leaving 8 bases between them. Germline V CDR1 and CDR2: MDHEN, SYDVKM. The CDR3 contains 12 residues. The CDR3 sequence is CASSSISNEQFF. DNA of the CDR3: TGTGCCAGCAGTTCGATTAGTAATGAGCAGTTCTTC. The full variable domain, in which reference TRBV28 and TRBJ2-1 provide the parts outside the CDR3, is DVKVTQSSRYLVKRTGEKVFLECVQDMDHENMFWYRQDPGLGLRLIYFSYDVKMKEKGDIPEGYSVSREKKERFSLILESASTNQTSMYLCASSSISNEQFFGPGTRLTVL.

This sequence joins TRBV12-3 or TRBV12-4 and TRBJ2-5; D call uncertain. Trimming left V 3 bases short and J 4 bases short, with 6 bases between. The CDR3 spans 12 residues. The CDR3 DNA reads TGTGCCAGCAGTTTGGCGAGAGAGACCCAGTACTTC. Its translation: CASSLARETQYF.

This clonotype has a handful of counts. This sequence joins TRBV28 and TRBJ2-7; maybe TRBD2 (6 bases). The CDR3 sequence is 16 residues long. Per germline, CDR1 MDHEN and CDR2 SYDVKM. Trimming left V 3 bases short and J 7 bases short, with 22 bases between. CDR3 loop: CASSFPAGGGRLEQYF. CDR3 sequence (DNA): TGTGCCAGCAGTTTCCCCGCCGGAGGAGGGAGGCTAGAGCAGTACTTC.

This chain joins TRBV28 and TRBJ2-3; D is undetermined. The V end was cut by 4 bases, the J end by 5 bases, with 13 bases between. Germline assignment: CDR1 MDHEN and CDR2 SYDVKM. CDR3 length equals 14 residues. Here the CDR3 DNA reads TGTGCCAGCAGTTCCCCAGGTGGGGAAGATACGCAGTATTTT. This encodes CASSSPGGEDTQYF.